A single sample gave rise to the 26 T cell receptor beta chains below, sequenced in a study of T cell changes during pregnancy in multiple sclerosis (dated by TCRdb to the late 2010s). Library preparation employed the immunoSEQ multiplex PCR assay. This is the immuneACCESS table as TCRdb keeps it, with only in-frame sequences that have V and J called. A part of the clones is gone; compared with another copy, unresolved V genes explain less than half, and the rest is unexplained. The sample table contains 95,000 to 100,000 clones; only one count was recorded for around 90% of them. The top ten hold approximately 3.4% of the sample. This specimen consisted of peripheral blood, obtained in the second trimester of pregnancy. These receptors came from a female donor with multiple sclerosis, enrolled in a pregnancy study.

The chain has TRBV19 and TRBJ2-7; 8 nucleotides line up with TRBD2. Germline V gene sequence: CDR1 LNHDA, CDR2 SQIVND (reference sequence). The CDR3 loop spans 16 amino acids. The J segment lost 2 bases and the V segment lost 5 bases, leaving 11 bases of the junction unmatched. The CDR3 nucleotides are TGTGCCAGTAGTCCACGGCCGGGAGGGAGGCCCTACGAGCAGTACTTC. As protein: CASSPRPGGRPYEQYF.

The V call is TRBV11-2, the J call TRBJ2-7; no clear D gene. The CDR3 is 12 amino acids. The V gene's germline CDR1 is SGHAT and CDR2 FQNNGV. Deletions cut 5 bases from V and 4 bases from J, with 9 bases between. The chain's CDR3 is CASSAGPYEQYF. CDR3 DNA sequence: TGTGCCAGCAGCGCAGGTCCTTACGAGCAGTACTTC. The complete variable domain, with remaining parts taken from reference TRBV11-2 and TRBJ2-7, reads EAGVAQSPRYKIIEKRQSVAFWCNPISGHATLYWYQQILGQGPKLLIQFQNNGVVDDSQLPKDRFSAERLKGVDSTLKIQPAKLEDSAVYLCASSAGPYEQYFGPGTRLTVT.

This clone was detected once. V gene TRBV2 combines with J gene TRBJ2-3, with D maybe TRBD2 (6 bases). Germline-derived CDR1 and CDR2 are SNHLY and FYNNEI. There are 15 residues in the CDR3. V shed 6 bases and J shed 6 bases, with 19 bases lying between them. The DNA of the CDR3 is TGTGCCAGCAGACGGACCGGGACTGGTGAGGATACGCAGTATTTT. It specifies CASRRTGTGEDTQYF.

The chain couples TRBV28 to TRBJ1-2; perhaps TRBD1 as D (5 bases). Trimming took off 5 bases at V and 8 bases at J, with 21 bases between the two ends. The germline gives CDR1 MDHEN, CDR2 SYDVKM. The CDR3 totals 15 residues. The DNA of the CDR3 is TGTGCCAGCAGTGGACCCGGGACGAGGGAGGTAGGCTACACCTTC. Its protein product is CASSGPGTREVGYTF.

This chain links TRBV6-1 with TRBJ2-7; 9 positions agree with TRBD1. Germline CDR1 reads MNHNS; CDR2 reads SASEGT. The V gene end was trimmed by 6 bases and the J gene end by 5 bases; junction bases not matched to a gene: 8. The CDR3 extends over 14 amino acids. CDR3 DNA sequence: TGTGCCAGCAGGAGGGACAGGGAGGTTGACGAGCAGTACTTC. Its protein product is CASRRDREVDEQYF.

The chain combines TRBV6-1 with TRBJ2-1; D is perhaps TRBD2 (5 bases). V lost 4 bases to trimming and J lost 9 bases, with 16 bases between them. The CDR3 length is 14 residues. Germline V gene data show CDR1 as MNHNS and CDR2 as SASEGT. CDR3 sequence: CASSVGGSAGEQFF. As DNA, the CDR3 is TGTGCCAGCAGTGTTGGAGGCTCGGCGGGTGAGCAGTTCTTC.

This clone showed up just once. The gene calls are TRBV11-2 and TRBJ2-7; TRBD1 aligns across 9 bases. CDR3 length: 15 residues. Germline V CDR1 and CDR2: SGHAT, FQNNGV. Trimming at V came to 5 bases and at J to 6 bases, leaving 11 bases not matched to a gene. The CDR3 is CASSPPPGTGREQYF. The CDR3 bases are TGTGCCAGCAGCCCCCCTCCCGGGACAGGGCGCGAGCAGTACTTC.

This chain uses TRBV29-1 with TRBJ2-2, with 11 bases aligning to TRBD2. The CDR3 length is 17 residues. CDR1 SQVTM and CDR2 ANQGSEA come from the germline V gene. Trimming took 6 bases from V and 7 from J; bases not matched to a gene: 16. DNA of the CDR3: TGCAGCGTAGTCGGACTAGCGGGTAACTCACGGAACGGGGAGCTGTTTTTT. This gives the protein CSVVGLAGNSRNGELFF.

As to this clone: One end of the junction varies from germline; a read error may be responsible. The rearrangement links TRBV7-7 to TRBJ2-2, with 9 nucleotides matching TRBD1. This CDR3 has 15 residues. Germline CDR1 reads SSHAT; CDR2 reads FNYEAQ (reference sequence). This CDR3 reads CASSLADRGTGELFF. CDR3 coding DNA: TGTGCTAGCAGCTTAGCGGACAGGGGAACCGGGGAGCTGTTTTTT.

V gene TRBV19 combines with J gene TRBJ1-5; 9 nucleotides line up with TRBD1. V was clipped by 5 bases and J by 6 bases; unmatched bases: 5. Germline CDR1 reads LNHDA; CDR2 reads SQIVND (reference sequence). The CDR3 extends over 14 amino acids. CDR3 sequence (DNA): TGTGCCAGTAGTGTAACGGGACAGGGTCAGCCCCAGCATTTT. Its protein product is CASSVTGQGQPQHF.

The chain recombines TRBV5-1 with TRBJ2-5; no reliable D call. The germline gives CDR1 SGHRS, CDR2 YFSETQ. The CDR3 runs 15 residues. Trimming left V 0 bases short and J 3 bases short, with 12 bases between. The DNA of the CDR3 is TGCGCCAGCAGCTTGGCTGCCCGGGTGGAAGAGACCCAGTACTTC. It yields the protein CASSLAARVEETQYF.

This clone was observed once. CDR3 DNA: TGTGCCAGCAGCTTCGGGACTCCGAATGGGGAGCAGTACTTC. Amino acids: CASSFGTPNGEQYF. V is TRBV7-2 and J is TRBJ2-7; tentative D call: TRBD2 (6 bases). Trimming took 3 bases from V and 7 from J, leaving 16 bases between them. In germline, CDR1 is SGHTA, CDR2 FQGNSA. CDR3 length equals 14 residues.

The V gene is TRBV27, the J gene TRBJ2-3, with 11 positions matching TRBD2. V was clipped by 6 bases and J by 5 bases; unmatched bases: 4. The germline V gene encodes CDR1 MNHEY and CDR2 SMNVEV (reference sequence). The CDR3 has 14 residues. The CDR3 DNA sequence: TGTGCCAGCAGGTTACTAGCGGGAGAAGATACGCAGTATTTT. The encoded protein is CASRLLAGEDTQYF.

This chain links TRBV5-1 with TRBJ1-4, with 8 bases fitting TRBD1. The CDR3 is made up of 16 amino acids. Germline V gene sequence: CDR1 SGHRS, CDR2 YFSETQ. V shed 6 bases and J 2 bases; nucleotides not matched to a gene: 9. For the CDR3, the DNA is TGCGCCAGCACCCTAGGAGACAGGGGTACTAATGAAAAACTGTTTTTT. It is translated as CASTLGDRGTNEKLFF.

CDR3 DNA sequence: TGTGCCAGCAGCGTAGGCCCTAGCGGGACCTTCACAGATACGCAGTATTTT. It encodes CASSVGPSGTFTDTQYF. The chain couples TRBV9 to TRBJ2-3; 9 nucleotides align to TRBD2. In germline, CDR1 is SGDLS, CDR2 YYNGEE. V was clipped by 0 bases and J by 2 bases; unmatched bases: 7. The CDR3 has 17 residues.

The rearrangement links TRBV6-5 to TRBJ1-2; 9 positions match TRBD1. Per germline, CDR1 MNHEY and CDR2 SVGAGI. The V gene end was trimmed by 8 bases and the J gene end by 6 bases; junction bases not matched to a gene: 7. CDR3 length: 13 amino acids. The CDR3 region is CASGIRDRDGYTF. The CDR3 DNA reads TGTGCCAGCGGGATCCGGGACAGGGATGGCTACACCTTC.

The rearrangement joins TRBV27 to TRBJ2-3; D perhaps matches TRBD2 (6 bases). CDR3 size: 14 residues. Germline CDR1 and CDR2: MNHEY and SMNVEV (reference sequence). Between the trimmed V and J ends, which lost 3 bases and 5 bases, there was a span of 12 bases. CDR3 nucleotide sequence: TGTGCCAGCAGTTTGGGGCAGGGAGGAGATACGCAGTATTTT. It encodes CASSLGQGGDTQYF.

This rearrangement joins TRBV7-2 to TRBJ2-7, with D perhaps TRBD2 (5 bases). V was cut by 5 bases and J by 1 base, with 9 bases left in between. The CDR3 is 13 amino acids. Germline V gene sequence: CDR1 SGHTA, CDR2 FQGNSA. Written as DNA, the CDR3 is TGTGCCAGCAGCCGCCCGGGGTCCTACGAGCAGTACTTC. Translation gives CASSRPGSYEQYF.

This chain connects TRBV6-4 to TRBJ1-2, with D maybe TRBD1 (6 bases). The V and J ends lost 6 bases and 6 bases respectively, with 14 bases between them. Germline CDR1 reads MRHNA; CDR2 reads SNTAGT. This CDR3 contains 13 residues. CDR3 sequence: CASSHADSDGYTF. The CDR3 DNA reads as TGTGCCAGCAGCCACGCGGACAGCGATGGCTACACCTTC.

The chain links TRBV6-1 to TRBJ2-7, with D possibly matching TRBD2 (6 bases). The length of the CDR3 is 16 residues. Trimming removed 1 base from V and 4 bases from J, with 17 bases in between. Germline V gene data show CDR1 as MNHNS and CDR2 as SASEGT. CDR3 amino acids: CASSEEMSAGRYEQYF. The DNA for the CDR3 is TGTGCCAGCAGTGAAGAAATGTCCGCCGGGAGATACGAGCAGTACTTC.

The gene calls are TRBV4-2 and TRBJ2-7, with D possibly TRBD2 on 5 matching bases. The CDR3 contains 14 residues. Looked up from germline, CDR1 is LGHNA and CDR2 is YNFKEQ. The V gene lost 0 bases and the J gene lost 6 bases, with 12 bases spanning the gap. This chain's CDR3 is CASSQDSTSGEQYF. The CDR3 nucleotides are TGTGCCAGCAGCCAAGATTCCACTAGTGGCGAGCAGTACTTC.

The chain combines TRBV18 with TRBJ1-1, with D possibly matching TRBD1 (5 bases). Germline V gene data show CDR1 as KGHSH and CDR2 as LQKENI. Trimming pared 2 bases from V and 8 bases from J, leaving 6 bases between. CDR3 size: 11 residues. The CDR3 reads CASSPDREAFF. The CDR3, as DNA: TGTGCCAGCTCACCAGACAGAGAAGCTTTCTTT.

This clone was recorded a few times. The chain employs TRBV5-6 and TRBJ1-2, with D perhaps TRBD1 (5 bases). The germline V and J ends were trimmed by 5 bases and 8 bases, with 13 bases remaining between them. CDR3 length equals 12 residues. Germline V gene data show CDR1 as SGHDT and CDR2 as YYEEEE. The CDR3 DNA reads TGTGCCAGCAGTTCAGGGATGGAGGGCTACACCTTC. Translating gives CASSSGMEGYTF.

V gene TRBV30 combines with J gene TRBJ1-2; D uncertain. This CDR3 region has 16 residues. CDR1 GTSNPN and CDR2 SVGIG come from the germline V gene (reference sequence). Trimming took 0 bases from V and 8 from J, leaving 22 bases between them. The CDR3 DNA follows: TGTGCCTGGAGTGTACAGTGGAAAGTAAACCACAACGGCTACACCTTC. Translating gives CAWSVQWKVNHNGYTF.

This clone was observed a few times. The CDR3 loop is CAWSVMRGSTNEKLFF. The CDR3 DNA reads TGTGCCTGGAGTGTAATGCGGGGGTCAACTAATGAAAAACTGTTTTTT. The chain joins TRBV30 to TRBJ1-4, with D possibly TRBD1 on 5 matching bases. CDR1 and CDR2 from the germline V gene are GTSNPN and SVGIG (reference sequence). CDR3 length equals 16 residues. V was cut by 0 bases and J by 0 bases, with 11 bases left in between.

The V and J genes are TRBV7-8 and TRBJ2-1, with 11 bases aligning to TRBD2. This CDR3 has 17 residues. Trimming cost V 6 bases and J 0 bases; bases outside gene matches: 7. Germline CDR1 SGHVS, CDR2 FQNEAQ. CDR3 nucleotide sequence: TGTGCCAGCAGACCTCTAGCGGGAGGTTTCTCCTACAATGAGCAGTTCTTC. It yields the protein CASRPLAGGFSYNEQFF.